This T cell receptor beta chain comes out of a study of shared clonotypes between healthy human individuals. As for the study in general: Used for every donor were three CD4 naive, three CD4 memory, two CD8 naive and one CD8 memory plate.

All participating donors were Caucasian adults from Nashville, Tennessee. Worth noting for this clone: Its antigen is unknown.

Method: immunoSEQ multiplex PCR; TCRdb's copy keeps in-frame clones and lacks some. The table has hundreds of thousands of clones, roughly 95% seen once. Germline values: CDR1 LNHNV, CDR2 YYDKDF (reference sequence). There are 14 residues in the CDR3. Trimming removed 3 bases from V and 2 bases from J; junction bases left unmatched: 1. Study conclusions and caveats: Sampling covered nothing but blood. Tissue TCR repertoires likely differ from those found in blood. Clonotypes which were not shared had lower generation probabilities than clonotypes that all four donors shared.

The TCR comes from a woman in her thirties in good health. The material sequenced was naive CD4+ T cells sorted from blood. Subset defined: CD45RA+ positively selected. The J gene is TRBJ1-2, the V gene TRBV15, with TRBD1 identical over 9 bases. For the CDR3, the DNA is TGTGCCACCAGCAGGGGGACAGGGAACTATGGCTACACCTTC. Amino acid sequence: CATSRGTGNYGYTF. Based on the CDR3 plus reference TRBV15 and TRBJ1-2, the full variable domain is DAMVIQNPRYQVTQFGKPVTLSCSQTLNHNVMYWYQQKSSQAPKLLFHYYDKDFNNEADTPDNFQSRRPNTSFCFLDIRSPGLGDTAMYLCATSRGTGNYGYTFGSGTRLTVV.